Listed below are T cell receptor beta chains from one sample, sequenced in a study of T cell responses to AZD1222 COVID-19 vaccine. Profiled with immunoSEQ multiplex PCR; TCRdb holds only in-frame clones, not every one. The repertoire holds 100,000 to 150,000 clones, with about 90% as singletons. Sample: peripheral blood, taken on day 0 of AZD1222 vaccination. The receptors were sampled from an adult in good health. The CDR3 runs from the conserved cysteine through the conserved F or W. D genes are given only for firm matches. Not all rows give a size; the values are once, few, many and, for expanded clones, a class.

size	V	D	J	CDR3	DNA
.	TRBV3-1/TRBV3-2	.	TRBJ2-3	CASSLLGGSPGDTQYF	TGTGCCAGCAGCCTCCTTGGAGGTAGTCCGGGGGATACGCAGTATTTT
.	TRBV11-2	.	TRBJ2-5	CASSLDQMRGETQYF	TGTGCCAGCAGCTTAGATCAGATGAGGGGGGAGACCCAGTACTTC
.	TRBV5-4	TRBD2	TRBJ2-7	CASSFIVGGNYEQYF	TGTGCCAGCAGCTTTATTGTCGGGGGGAACTACGAGCAGTACTTC
once	TRBV2	.	TRBJ2-1	CASSRDMYNEQFF	TGTGCCAGCAGTCGGGACATGTACAATGAGCAGTTCTTC
.	TRBV28	.	TRBJ2-3	CASSSPRDHKATDTQYF	TGTGCCAGCAGTTCACCGCGGGACCATAAGGCGACAGATACGCAGTATTTT
.	TRBV30	.	TRBJ2-2	CAWSPRGTGELFF	TGTGCCTGGAGTCCCAGGGGCACCGGGGAGCTGTTTTTT
.	TRBV11-2	.	TRBJ1-4	CASSTDRINEKLFF	TGTGCCAGCAGCACGGACAGAATTAATGAAAAACTGTTTTTT
few	TRBV18	TRBD1	TRBJ1-2	CASSPPGDRSNYGYTF	TGTGCCAGCTCACCACCAGGGGACAGATCGAACTATGGCTACACCTTC
.	TRBV19	.	TRBJ1-2	CASSIDRYGYTF	TGTGCCAGTAGTATTGACCGCTATGGCTACACCTTC
.	TRBV19	.	TRBJ1-1	CASTGDTVNTEAFF	TGTGCCAGTACCGGCGACACGGTGAACACTGAAGCTTTCTTT
.	TRBV18	.	TRBJ1-4	CASSRDEKLFF	TGTGCCAGCTCCCGAGATGAAAAACTGTTTTTT
few	TRBV19	.	TRBJ1-2	CASSIGFDHYGYTF	TGTGCCAGTAGTATTGGATTTGACCACTATGGCTACACCTTC
.	TRBV30	.	TRBJ1-1	CAWSPSIGAEAFF	TGTGCCTGGAGTCCCTCCATCGGCGCTGAAGCTTTCTTT
.	TRBV21-1	.	TRBJ2-7	CASRWQGNVGDEQYF	TGTGCCAGCAGGTGGCAGGGTAACGTCGGAGACGAGCAGTACTTC
.	TRBV9	.	TRBJ1-2	CASSVAAGANYGYTF	TGTGCCAGCAGCGTAGCCGCCGGGGCGAACTATGGCTACACCTTC
.	TRBV7-9	.	TRBJ2-2	CASSRVPGELFF	TGTGCCAGCAGCAGGGTACCCGGGGAGCTGTTTTTT
.	TRBV29-1	.	TRBJ1-2	CSSRGGGNYGYTF	TGCAGCTCCCGTGGGGGGGGAAACTATGGCTACACCTTC
few	TRBV7-2	TRBD2	TRBJ2-3	CASSPYGGTIFDTQYF	TGTGCCAGCAGCCCGTACGGGGGGACTATCTTTGATACGCAGTATTTT
.	TRBV5-1	.	TRBJ2-2	CASSSNTGELFF	TGCGCCAGCAGCTCGAACACCGGGGAGCTGTTTTTT
.	TRBV6-2/TRBV6-3	.	TRBJ1-5	CASSSQTGLDQPQHF	TGTGCCAGCAGTTCCCAGACAGGTCTCGATCAGCCCCAGCATTTT
.	TRBV9	.	TRBJ1-5	CASSPDPTGPQHF	TGTGCCAGCAGCCCGGACCCGACGGGGCCCCAGCATTTT
few	TRBV20-1	.	TRBJ2-7	CSASIGAPSSYEQYF	TGCAGTGCTAGTATCGGTGCCCCCAGCTCCTACGAGCAGTACTTC
.	TRBV5-1	.	TRBJ2-2	CASSLGLEAGELFF	TGCGCCAGCAGCTTGGGACTAGAGGCCGGGGAGCTGTTTTTT
.	TRBV5-1	TRBD1	TRBJ1-1	CASSQGARVAEAFF	TGCGCCAGCAGCCAGGGGGCCCGCGTCGCTGAAGCTTTCTTT
.	TRBV28	.	TRBJ2-1	CASSFFYRKAFSYNEQFF	TGTGCCAGCAGTTTTTTTTATCGAAAGGCATTCTCCTACAATGAGCAGTTCTTC
.	TRBV11-2	TRBD2	TRBJ2-1	CASSLLARGDNEQFF	TGTGCCAGCAGCTTACTAGCCCGGGGGGACAATGAGCAGTTCTTC